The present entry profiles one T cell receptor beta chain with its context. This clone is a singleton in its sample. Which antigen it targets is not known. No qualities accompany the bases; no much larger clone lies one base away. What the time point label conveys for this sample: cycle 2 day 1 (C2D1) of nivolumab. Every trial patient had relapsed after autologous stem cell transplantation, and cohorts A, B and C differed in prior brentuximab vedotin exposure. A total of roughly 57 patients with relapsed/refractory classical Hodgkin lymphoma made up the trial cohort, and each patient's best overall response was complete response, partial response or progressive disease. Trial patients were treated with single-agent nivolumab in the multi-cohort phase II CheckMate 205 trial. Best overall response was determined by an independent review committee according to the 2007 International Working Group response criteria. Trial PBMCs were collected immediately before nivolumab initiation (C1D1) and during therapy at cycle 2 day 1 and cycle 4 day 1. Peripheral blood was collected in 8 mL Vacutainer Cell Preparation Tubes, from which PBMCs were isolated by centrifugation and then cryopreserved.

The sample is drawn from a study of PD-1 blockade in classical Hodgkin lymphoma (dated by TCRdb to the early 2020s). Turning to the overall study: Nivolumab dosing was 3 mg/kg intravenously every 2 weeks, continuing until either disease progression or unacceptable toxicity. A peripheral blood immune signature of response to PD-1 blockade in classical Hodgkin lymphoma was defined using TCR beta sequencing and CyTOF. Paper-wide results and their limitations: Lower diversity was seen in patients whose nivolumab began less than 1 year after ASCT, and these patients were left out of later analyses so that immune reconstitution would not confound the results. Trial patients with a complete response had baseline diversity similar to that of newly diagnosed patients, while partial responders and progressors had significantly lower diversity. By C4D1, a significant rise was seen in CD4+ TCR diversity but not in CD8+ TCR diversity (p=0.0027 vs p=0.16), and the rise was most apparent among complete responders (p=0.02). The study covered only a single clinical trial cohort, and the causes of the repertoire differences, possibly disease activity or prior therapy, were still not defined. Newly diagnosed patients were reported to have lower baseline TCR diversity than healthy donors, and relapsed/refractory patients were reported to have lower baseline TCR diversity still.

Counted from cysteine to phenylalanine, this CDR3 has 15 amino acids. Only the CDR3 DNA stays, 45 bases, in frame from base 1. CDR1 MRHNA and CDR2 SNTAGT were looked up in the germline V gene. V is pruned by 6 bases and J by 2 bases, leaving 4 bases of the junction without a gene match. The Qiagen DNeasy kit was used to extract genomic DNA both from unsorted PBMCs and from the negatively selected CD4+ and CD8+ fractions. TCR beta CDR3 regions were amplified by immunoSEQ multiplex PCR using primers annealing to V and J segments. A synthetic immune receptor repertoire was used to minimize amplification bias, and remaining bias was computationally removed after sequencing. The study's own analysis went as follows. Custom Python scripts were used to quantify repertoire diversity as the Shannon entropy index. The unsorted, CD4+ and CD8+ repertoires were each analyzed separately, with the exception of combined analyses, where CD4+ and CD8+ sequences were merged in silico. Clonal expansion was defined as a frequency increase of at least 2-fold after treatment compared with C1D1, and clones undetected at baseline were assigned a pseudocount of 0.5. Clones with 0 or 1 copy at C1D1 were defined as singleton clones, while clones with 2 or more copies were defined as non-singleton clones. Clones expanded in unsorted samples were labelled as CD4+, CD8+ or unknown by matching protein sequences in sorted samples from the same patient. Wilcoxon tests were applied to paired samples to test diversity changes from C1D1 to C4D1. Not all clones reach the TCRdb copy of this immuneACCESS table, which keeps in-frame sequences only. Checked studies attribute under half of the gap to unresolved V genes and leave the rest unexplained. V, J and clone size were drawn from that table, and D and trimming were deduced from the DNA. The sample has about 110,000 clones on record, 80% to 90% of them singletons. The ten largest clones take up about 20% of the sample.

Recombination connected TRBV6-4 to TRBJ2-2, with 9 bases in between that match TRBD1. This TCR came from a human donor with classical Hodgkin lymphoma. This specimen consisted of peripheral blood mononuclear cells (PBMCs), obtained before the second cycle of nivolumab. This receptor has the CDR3 CASSQGQGNTGELFF. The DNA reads TGTGCCAGCAGCCAGGGACAGGGTAACACCGGGGAGCTGTTTTTT.